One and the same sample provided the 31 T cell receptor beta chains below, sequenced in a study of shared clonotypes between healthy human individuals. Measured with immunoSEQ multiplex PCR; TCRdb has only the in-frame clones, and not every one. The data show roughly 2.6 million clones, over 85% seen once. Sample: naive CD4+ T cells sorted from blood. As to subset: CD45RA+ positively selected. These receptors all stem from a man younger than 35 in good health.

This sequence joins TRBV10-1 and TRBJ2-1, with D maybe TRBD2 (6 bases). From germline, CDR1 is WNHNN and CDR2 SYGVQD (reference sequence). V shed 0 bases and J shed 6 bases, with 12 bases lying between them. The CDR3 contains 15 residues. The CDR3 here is CASSESGGLSNEQFF. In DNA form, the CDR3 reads TGCGCCAGCAGTGAGTCCGGGGGTCTGAGCAATGAGCAGTTCTTC.

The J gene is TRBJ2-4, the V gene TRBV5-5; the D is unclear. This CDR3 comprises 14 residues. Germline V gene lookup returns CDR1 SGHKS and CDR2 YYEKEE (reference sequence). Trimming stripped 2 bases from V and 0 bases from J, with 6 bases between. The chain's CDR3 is CASSLTLAKNIQYF. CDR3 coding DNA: TGTGCCAGCAGCTTAACCCTAGCCAAAAACATTCAGTACTTC. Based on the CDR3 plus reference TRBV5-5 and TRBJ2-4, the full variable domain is DAGVTQSPTHLIKTRGQQVTLRCSPISGHKSVSWYQQVLGQGPQFIFQYYEKEERGRGNFPDRFSARQFPNYSSELNVNALLLGDSALYLCASSLTLAKNIQYFGAGTRLSVL.

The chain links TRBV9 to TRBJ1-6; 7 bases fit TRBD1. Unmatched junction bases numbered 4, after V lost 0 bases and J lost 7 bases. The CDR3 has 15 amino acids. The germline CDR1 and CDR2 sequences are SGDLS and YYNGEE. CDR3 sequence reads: CASSVADRENSPLHF. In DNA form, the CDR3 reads TGTGCCAGCAGCGTAGCTGACAGGGAGAATTCACCCCTCCACTTT.

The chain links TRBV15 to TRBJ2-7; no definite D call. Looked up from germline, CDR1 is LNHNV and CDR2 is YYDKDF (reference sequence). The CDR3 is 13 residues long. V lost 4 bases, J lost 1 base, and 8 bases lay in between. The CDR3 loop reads CATSNTLSYEQYF. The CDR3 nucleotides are TGTGCCACCAGCAATACATTGTCCTACGAGCAGTACTTC.

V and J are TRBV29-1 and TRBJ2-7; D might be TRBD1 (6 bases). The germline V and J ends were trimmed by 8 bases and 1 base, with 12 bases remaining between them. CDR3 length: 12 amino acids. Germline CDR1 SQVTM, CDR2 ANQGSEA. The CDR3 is CSLIGQSYEQYF. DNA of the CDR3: TGCAGCCTCATCGGACAGTCCTACGAGCAGTACTTC.

The CDR3 region has the DNA TGCGCCAGCAGCTTGTTAAGGGCGGGAAATAATTCACCCCTCCACTTT. Amino acid sequence: CASSLLRAGNNSPLHF. V and J are TRBV5-1 and TRBJ1-6, with D hard to call. Germline CDR1 reads SGHRS; CDR2 reads YFSETQ. V was shortened by 1 base and J by 5 bases, with 13 bases between the two germline ends. The length of the CDR3 is 16 residues. Based on the CDR3 plus reference TRBV5-1 and TRBJ1-6, the full variable domain is KAGVTQTPRYLIKTRGQQVTLSCSPISGHRSVSWYQQTPGQGLQFLFEYFSETQRNKGNFPGRFSGRQFSNSRSEMNVSTLELGDSALYLCASSLLRAGNNSPLHFGNGTRLTVT.

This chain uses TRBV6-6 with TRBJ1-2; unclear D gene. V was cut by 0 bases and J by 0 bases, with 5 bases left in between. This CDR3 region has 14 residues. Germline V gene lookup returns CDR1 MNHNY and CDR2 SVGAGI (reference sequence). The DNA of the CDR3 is TGTGCCAGCAGTTACTCTGGGGCTAACTATGGCTACACCTTC. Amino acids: CASSYSGANYGYTF.

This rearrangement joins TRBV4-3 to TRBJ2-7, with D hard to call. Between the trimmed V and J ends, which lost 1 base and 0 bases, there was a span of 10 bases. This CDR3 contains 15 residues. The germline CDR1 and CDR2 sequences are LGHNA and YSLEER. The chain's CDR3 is CASSQVASSSYEQYF. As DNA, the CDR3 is TGCGCCAGCAGCCAAGTCGCGTCTAGCTCCTACGAGCAGTACTTC.

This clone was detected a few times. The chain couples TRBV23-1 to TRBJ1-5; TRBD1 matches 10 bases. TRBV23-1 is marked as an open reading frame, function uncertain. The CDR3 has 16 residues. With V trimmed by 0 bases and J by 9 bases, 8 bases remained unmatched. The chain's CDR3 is CASSQSGQGQYRPQHF. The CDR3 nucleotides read TGCGCCAGCAGTCAATCGGGACAGGGGCAATATCGGCCCCAGCATTTT.

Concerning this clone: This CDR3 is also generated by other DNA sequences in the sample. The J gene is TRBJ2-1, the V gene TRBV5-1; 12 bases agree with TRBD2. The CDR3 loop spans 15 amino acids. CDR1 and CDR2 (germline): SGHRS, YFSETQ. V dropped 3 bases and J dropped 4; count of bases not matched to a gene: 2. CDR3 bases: TGCGCCAGCAGCTCGGGACTAGCGGGTTACAATGAGCAGTTCTTC. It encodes CASSSGLAGYNEQFF.

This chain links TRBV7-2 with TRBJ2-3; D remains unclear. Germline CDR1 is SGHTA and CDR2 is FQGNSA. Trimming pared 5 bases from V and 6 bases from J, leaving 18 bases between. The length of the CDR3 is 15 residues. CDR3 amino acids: CASSGASHSLDTQYF. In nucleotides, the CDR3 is TGTGCCAGCAGCGGAGCTTCCCATTCATTGGATACGCAGTATTTT.

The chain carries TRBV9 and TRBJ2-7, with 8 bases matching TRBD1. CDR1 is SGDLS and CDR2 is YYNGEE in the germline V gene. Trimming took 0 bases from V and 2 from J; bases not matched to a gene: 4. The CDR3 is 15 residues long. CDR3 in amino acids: CASSVVPGGTYEQYF. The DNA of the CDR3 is TGTGCCAGCAGCGTAGTCCCAGGGGGCACCTACGAGCAGTACTTC.

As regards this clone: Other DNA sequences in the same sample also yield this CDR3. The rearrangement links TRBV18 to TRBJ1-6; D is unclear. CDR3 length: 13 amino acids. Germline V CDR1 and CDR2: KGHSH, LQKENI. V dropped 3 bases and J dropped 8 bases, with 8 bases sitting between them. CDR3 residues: CASSPRLDSPLHF. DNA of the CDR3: TGTGCCAGCTCACCGCGGCTCGATTCACCCCTCCACTTT.

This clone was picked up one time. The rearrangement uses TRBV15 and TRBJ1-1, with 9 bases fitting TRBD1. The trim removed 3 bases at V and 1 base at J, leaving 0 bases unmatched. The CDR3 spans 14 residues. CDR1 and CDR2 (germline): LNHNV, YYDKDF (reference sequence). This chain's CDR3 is CATSRTGGNTEAFF. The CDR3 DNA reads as TGTGCCACCAGCAGGACAGGGGGGAACACTGAAGCTTTCTTT. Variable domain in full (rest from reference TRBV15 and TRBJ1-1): DAMVIQNPRYQVTQFGKPVTLSCSQTLNHNVMYWYQQKSSQAPKLLFHYYDKDFNNEADTPDNFQSRRPNTSFCFLDIRSPGLGDTAMYLCATSRTGGNTEAFFGQGTRLTVV.

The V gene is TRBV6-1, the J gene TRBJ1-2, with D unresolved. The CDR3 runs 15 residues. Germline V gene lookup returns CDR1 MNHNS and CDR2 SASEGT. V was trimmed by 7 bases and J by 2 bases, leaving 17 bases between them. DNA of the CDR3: TGTGCCAGCACATCCCAGGACCCAAGCAACTATGGCTACACCTTC. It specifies CASTSQDPSNYGYTF.

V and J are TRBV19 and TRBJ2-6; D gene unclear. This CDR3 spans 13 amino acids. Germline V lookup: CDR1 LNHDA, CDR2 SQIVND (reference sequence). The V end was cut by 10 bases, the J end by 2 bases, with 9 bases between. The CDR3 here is CAIKATGANVLTF. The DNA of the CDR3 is TGTGCCATTAAAGCGACTGGGGCCAACGTCCTGACTTTC.

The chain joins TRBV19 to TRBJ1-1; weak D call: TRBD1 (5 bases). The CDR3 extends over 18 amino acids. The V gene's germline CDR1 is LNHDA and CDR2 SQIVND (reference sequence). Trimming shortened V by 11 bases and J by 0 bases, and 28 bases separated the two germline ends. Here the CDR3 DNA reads TGTGCCCGAGCCTTTCTCCTGAAGACAGTGAGAATGAACACTGAAGCTTTCTTT. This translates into CARAFLLKTVRMNTEAFF. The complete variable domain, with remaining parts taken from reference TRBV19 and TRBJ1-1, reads DGGITQSPKYLFRKEGQNVTLSCEQNLNHDAMYWYRQDPGQGLRLIYYSQIVNDFQKGDIAEGYSVSREKKESFPLTVTSAQKNPTAFYLCARAFLLKTVRMNTEAFFGQGTRLTVV.

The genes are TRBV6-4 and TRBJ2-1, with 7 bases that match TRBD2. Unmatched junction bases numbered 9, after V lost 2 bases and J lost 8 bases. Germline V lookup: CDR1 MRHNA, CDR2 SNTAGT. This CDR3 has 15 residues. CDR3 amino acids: CASSDLGTTSHEQFF. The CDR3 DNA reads TGTGCCAGCAGTGACCTAGGGACTACTTCCCATGAGCAGTTCTTC.

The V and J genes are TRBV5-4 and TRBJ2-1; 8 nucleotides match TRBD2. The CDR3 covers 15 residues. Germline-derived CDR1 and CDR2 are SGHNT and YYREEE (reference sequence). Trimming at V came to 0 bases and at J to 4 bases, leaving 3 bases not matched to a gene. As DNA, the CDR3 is TGTGCCAGCAGCTTGGAACTAGCGGCATACAATGAGCAGTTCTTC. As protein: CASSLELAAYNEQFF.

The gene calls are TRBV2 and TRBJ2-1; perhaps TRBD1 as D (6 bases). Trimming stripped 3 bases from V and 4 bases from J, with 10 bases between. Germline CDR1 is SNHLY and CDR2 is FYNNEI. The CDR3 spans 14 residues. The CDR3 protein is CASSEAGAYNEQFF. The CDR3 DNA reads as TGTGCCAGCAGTGAGGCAGGGGCGTACAATGAGCAGTTCTTC.

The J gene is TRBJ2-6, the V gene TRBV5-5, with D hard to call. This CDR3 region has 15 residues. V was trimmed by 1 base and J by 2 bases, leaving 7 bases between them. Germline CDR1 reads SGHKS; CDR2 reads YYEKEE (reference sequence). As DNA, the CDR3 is TGTGCCAGCAGCTTGAGGGCAACTGGGGCCAACGTCCTGACTTTC. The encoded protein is CASSLRATGANVLTF.

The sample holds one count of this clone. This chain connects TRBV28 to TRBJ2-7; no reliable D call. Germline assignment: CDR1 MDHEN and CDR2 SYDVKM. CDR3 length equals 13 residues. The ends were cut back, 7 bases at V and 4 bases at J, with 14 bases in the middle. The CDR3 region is CASTITTPYEQYF. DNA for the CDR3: TGTGCCAGCACCATAACTACACCATACGAGCAGTACTTC.

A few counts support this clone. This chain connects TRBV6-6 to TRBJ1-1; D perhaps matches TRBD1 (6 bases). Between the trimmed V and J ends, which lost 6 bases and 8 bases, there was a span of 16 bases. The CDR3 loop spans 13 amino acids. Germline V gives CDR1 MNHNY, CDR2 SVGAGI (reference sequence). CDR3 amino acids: CASRLGPDREAFF. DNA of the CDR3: TGTGCCAGCAGGCTAGGCCCTGACAGGGAAGCTTTCTTT.

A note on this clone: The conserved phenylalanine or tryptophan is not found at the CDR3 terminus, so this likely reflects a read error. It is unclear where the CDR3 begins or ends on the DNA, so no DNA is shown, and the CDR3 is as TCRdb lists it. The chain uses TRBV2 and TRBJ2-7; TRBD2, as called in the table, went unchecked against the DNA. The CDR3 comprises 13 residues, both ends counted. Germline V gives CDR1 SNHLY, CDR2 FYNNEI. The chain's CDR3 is CASSETSGASGAA.

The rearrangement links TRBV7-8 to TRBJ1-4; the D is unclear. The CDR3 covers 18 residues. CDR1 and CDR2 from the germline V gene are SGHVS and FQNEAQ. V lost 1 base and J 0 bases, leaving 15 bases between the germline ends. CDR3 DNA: TGTGCCAGCAGCTTAGTCCGGTTTCTGGCAGCAACTAATGAAAAACTGTTTTTT. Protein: CASSLVRFLAATNEKLFF.

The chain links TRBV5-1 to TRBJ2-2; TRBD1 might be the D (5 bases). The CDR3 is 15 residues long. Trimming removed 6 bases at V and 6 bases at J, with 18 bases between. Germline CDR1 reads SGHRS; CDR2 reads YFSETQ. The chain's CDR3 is CASKPQRQHAGELFF. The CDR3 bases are TGCGCCAGCAAGCCTCAGAGACAGCACGCCGGGGAGCTGTTTTTT. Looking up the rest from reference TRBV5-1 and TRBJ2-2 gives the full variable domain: KAGVTQTPRYLIKTRGQQVTLSCSPISGHRSVSWYQQTPGQGLQFLFEYFSETQRNKGNFPGRFSGRQFSNSRSEMNVSTLELGDSALYLCASKPQRQHAGELFFGEGSRLTVL.

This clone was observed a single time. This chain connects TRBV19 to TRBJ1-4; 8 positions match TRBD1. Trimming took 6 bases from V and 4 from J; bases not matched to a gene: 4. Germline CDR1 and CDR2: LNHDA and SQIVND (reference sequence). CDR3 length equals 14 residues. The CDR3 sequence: CASRWTGLNEKLFF. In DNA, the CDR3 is TGTGCCAGTAGATGGACAGGGCTTAATGAAAAACTGTTTTTT.

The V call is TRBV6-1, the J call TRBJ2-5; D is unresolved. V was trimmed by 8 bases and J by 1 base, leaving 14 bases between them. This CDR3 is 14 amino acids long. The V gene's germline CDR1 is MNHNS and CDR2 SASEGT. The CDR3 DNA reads TGTGCCAGCCGCAGCGTGGGTGCCCAAGAGACCCAGTACTTC. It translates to CASRSVGAQETQYF.

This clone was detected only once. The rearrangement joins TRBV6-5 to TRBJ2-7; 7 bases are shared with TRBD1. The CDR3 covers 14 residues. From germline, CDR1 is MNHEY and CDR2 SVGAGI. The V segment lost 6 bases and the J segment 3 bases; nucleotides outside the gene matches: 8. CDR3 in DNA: TGTGCCAGCAGGGTCAACAGGGGAAGCTACGAGCAGTACTTC. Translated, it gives CASRVNRGSYEQYF.

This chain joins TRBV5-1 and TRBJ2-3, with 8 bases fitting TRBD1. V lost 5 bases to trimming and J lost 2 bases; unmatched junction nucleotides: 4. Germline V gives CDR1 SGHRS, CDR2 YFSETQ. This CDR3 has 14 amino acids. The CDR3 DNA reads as TGCGCCAGCAGAGGGGACAGGACCACAGATACGCAGTATTTT. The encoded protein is CASRGDRTTDTQYF.

The CDR3 protein is CAWSPPRGAFGNTQYF. CDR3 in DNA: TGTGCCTGGAGTCCCCCCCGGGGGGCCTTCGGAAATACGCAGTATTTT. J is TRBJ2-3 and V is TRBV30; TRBD2 is a possible D gene (7 bases). Germline V gene lookup returns CDR1 GTSNPN and CDR2 SVGIG (reference sequence). This CDR3 has 16 amino acids. Between the trimmed V and J ends, which lost 2 bases and 7 bases, there was a span of 22 bases.